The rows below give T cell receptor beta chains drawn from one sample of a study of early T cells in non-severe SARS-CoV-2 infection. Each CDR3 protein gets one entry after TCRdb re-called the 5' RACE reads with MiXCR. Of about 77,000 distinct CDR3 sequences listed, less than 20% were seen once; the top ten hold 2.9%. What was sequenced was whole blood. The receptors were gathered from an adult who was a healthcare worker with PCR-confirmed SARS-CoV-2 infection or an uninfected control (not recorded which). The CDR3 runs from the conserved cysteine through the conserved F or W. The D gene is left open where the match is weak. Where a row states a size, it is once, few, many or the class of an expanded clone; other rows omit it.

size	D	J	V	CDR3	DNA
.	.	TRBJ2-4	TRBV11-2	CASSLSGLAKNIQYF	TGTGCCAGCAGCTTAAGCGGGTTAGCCAAAAACATTCAGTACTTC
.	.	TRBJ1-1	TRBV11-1	CASSPSGRAAFTEAFF	TGTGCCAGCAGCCCTTCGGGCAGGGCAGCCTTCACTGAAGCTTTCTTT
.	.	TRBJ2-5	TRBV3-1	CASSLPRDTFQETQYF	TGTGCCAGCAGCTTACCCCGGGACACCTTCCAAGAGACCCAGTACTTC
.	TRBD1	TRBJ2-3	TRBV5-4	CASRRDSGTDTQYF	TGTGCCAGCAGACGGGACAGCGGCACAGATACGCAGTATTTT
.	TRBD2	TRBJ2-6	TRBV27	CASSGGVSGANVLTF	TGTGCCAGCAGCGGGGGGGTCTCCGGGGCCAACGTCCTGACTTTC
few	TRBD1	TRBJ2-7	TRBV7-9	CASSPYRTGSYEQYF	TGTGCCAGCAGCCCCTATCGGACAGGTTCCTACGAGCAGTACTTC
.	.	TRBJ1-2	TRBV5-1	CASSFKTGDYGYTF	TGCGCCAGCAGCTTCAAAACCGGGGACTATGGCTACACCTTC
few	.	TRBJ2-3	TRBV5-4	CASSFPSGGTSTDTQYF	TGTGCCAGCAGCTTTCCGAGCGGAGGGACTAGCACAGATACGCAGTATTTT
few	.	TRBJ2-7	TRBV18	CASSRTGSFYEQYF	TGTGCCAGCTCACGGACGGGATCCTTCTACGAGCAGTACTTC
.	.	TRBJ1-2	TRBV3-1	CASSQRVTQGYFYYGYTF	TGTGCCAGCAGCCAAAGAGTAACACAGGGTTATTTTTACTATGGCTACACCTTC
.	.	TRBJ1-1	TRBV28	CASSFVSVLGGTEAFF	TGTGCCAGCAGTTTTGTATCGGTCCTAGGTGGCACTGAAGCTTTCTTT
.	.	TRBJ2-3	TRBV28	CASSLHSPNTDTQYF	TGTGCCAGCAGTTTACACTCCCCCAACACAGATACGCAGTATTTT
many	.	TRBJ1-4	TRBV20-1	CSARSQGWDSAEKLFF	TGCAGTGCTAGGAGTCAGGGATGGGACTCTGCTGAAAAACTGTTTTTT
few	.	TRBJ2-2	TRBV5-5	CASSSDTNTGELFF	TGTGCCAGCAGCTCGGACACTAACACCGGGGAGCTGTTTTTT
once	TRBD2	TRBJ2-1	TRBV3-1	CATGGAVVDEQFF	TGTGCCACCGGGGGGGCGGTGGTCGATGAGCAGTTCTTC
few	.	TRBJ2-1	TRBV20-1	CSAPDPVRSSYNEQFF	TGCAGTGCACCAGATCCGGTCAGGTCCTCCTACAATGAGCAGTTCTTC
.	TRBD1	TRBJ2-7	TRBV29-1	CSVRGQTYEQYF	TGCAGCGTTCGGGGACAGACCTACGAGCAGTACTTC
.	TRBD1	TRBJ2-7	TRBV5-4	CASSGTGTGTYEQYF	TGTGCCAGCAGCGGGACCGGGACAGGGACCTACGAGCAGTACTTC
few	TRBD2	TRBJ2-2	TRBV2	CASTSAHGGSTGELFF	TGTGCCAGCACCAGCGCACACGGGGGGAGCACCGGGGAGCTGTTTTTT
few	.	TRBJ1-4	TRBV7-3	CASSRTEGEKLFF	TGTGCCAGCAGCAGAACTGAGGGTGAAAAACTGTTTTTT
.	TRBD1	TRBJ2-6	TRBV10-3	CAMGQAGANVLTF	TGTGCCATGGGACAGGCTGGGGCCAACGTCCTGACTTTC
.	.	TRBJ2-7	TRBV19	CASTEGFPYEQYF	TGTGCCAGTACCGAGGGGTTTCCCTACGAGCAGTACTTC
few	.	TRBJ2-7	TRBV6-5	CASKGEDHEQYF	TGTGCCAGCAAGGGGGAGGACCACGAGCAGTACTTC
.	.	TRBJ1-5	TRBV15	CATSSFLGGPQHF	TGTGCCACCAGCAGTTTTTTGGGGGGGCCCCAGCATTTT
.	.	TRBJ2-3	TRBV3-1	CASSQDGSTDTQYF	TGTGCCAGCAGCCAAGATGGGAGTACAGATACGCAGTATTTT
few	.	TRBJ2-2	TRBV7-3	CASSQGAGELFF	TGTGCCAGCAGCCAAGGTGCCGGGGAGCTGTTTTTT
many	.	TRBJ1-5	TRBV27	CASSFQGLSQPQHF	TGTGCCAGCAGTTTTCAGGGATTGAGTCAGCCCCAGCATTTT
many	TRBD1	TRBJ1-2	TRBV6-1	CASSVRTGQYGYTF	TGTGCCAGCAGTGTAAGGACAGGTCAATATGGCTACACCTTC
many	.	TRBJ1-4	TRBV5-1	CASSLRLDEKLFF	TGCGCCAGCAGCTTGCGGTTAGATGAAAAACTGTTTTTT
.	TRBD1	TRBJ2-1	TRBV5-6	CASISEGTEYNEQFF	TGTGCCAGCATCTCTGAGGGGACAGAGTACAATGAGCAGTTCTTC
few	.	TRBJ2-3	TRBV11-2	CASSRPSGFSTDTQYF	TGTGCCAGCAGCCGCCCTTCAGGTTTCAGCACAGATACGCAGTATTTT
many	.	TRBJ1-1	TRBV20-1	CSARDANLKATEAFF	TGCAGTGCTAGAGATGCGAACCTGAAAGCCACTGAAGCTTTCTTT
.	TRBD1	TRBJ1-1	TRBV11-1	CASSRPGTGKNTEAFF	TGTGCCAGCAGCCGTCCCGGGACAGGGAAAAACACTGAAGCTTTCTTT
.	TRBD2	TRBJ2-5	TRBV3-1	CASRNGGELQETQYF	TGTGCCAGCAGGAACGGGGGGGAGCTCCAAGAGACCCAGTACTTC
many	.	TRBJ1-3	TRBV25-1	CASSEEGGRGNTIYF	TGTGCCAGCAGTGAAGAGGGGGGGCGCGGAAACACCATATATTTT
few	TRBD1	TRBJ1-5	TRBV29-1	CSVMGQPNQPQHF	TGCAGCGTTATGGGACAGCCAAATCAGCCCCAGCATTTT
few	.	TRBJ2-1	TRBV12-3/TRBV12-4	CASTLGQKLYNEQFF	TGTGCCAGCACCCTCGGACAGAAACTTTACAATGAGCAGTTCTTC
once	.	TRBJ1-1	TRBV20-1	CSARQGQLLEAFF	TGCAGTGCTAGACAAGGACAGTTACTCGAAGCTTTCTTT
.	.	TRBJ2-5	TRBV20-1	CSPLAGSQETQYF	TGCAGTCCGCTGGCGGGGTCGCAAGAGACCCAGTACTTC
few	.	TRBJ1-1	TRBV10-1	CASSAGPPGVTEAFF	TGCGCCAGCAGCGCGGGTCCCCCAGGCGTCACTGAAGCTTTCTTT
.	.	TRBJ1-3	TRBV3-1	CASSQDRAASSGNTIYF	TGTGCCAGCAGCCAAGATCGGGCGGCGAGCTCTGGAAACACCATATATTTT
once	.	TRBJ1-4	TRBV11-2	CASSLTGGHGNEKLFF	TGTGCCAGCAGCTTAACGGGCGGGCATGGGAATGAAAAACTGTTTTTT